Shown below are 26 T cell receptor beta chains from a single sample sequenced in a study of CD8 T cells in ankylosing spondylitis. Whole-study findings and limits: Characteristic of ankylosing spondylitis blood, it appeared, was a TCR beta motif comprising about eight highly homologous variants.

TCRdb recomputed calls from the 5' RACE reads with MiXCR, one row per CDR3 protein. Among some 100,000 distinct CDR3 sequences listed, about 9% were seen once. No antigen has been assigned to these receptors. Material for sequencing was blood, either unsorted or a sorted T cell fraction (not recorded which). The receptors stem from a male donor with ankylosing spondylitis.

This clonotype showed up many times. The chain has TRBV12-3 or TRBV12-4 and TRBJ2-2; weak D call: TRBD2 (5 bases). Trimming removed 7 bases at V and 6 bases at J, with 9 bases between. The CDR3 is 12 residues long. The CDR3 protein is CASIAGSGELFF. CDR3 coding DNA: TGTGCCAGCATTGCGGGTTCCGGGGAGCTGTTTTTT.

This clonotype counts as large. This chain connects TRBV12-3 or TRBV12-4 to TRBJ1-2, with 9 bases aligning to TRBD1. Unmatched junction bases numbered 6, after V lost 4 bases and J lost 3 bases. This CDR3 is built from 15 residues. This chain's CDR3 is CASSYWTGEDYGYTF. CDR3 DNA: TGTGCCAGCAGTTACTGGACAGGGGAAGACTATGGCTACACCTTC.

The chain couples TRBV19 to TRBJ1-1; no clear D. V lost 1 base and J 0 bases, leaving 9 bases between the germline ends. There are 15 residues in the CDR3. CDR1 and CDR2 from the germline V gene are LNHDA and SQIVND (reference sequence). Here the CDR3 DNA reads TGTGCCAGTAGTATAGCGGAATGGATGAACACTGAAGCTTTCTTT. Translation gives CASSIAEWMNTEAFF.

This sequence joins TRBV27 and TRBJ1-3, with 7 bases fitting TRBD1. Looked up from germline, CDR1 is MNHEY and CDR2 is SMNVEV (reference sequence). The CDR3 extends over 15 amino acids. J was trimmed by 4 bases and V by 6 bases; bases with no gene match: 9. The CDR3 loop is CASSPTTGYGNTIYF. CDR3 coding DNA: TGTGCCAGCAGCCCAACGACAGGGTACGGAAACACCATATATTTT.

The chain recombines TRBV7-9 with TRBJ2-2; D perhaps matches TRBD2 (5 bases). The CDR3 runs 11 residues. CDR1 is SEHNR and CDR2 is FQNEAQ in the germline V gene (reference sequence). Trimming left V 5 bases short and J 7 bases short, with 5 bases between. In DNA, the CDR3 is TGTGCCAGCAGCCGGGGCGGGGAGCTGTTTTTT. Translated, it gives CASSRGGELFF.

The chain's CDR3 is CASSPPGNNEQFF. The DNA for the CDR3 is TGTGCCAGCAGTCCCCCAGGAAACAATGAGCAGTTCTTC. This chain connects TRBV28 to TRBJ2-1; D is unresolved. V shed 5 bases and J shed 5 bases, with 10 bases lying between them. The CDR3 has 13 residues. Germline V gene data show CDR1 as MDHEN and CDR2 as SYDVKM.

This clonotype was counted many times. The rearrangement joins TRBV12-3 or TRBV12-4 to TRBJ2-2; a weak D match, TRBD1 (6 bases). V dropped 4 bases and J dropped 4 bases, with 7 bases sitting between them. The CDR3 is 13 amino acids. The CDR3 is CASSWDTTGELFF. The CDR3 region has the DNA TGTGCCAGCAGTTGGGACACCACCGGGGAGCTGTTTTTT.

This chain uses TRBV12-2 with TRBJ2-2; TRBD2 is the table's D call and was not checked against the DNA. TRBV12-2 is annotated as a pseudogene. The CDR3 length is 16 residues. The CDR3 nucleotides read TGTGCAAGTCGCTTAGTAACGAAGGGAGTCACCGGGGAGCTGTTTTTT. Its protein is CASRLVTKGVTGELFF.

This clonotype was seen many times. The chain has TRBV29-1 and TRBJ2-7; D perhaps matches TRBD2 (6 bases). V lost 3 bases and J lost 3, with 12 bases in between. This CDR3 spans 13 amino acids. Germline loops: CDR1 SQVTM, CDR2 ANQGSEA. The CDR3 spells CSVEGGSFYEQYF. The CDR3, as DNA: TGCAGCGTTGAGGGGGGTTCCTTCTACGAGCAGTACTTC.

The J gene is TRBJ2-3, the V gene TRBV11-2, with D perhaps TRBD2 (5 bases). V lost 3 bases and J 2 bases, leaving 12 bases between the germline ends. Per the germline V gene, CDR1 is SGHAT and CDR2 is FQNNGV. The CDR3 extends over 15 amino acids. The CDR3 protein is CASSFSWEHTDTQYF. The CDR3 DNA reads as TGTGCCAGCAGCTTTAGTTGGGAGCACACAGATACGCAGTATTTT.

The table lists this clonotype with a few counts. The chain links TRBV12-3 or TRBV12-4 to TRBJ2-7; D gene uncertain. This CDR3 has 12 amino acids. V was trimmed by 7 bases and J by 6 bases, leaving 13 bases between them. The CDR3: CASTQNWVEQYF. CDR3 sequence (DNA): TGTGCCAGCACGCAAAACTGGGTCGAGCAGTACTTC.

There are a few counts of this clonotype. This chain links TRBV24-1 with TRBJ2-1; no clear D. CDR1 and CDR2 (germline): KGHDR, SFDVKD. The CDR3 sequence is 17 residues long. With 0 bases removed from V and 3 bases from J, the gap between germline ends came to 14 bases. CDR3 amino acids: CATSDLQPADGYNEQFF. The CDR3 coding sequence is TGTGCCACCAGTGATTTGCAGCCGGCCGACGGCTACAATGAGCAGTTCTTC.

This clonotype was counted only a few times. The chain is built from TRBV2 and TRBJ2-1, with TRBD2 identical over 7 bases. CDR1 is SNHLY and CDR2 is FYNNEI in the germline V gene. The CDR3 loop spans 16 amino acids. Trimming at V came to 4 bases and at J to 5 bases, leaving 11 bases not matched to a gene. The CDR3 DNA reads TGTGCCAGCAGTGTGGCTAGCGGCCAACTAAACAATGAGCAGTTCTTC. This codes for CASSVASGQLNNEQFF.

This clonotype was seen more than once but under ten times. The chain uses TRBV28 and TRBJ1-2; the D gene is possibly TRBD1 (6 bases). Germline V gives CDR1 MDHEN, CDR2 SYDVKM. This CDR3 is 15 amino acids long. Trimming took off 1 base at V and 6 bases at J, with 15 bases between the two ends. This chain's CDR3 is CASSLFWGAENGYTF. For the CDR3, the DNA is TGTGCCAGCAGTTTATTTTGGGGGGCTGAGAATGGCTACACCTTC.

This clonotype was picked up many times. CDR3 sequence (DNA): TGTGCCAGCAGTTTAGCCCCTCCAGCGGAGGGGTACAATGAGCAGTTCTTC. Translated, it gives CASSLAPPAEGYNEQFF. This chain links TRBV27 with TRBJ2-1; weak D call: TRBD2 (6 bases). Germline V gene lookup returns CDR1 MNHEY and CDR2 SMNVEV (reference sequence). V was pared by 2 bases and J by 4 bases, with 18 bases between. The CDR3 has 17 residues.

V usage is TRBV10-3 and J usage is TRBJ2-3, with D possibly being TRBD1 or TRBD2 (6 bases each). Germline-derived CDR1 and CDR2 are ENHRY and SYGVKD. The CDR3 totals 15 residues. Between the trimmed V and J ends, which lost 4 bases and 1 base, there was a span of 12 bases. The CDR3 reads CAISVLGGGTDTQYF. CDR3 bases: TGTGCCATCAGTGTTCTCGGGGGCGGCACAGATACGCAGTATTTT.

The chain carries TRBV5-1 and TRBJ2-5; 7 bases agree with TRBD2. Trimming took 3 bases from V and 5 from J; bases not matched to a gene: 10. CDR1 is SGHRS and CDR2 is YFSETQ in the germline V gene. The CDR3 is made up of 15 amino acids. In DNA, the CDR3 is TGCGCCAGCAGCTCATGGGGGGGGATCGGGGAGACCCAGTACTTC. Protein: CASSSWGGIGETQYF.

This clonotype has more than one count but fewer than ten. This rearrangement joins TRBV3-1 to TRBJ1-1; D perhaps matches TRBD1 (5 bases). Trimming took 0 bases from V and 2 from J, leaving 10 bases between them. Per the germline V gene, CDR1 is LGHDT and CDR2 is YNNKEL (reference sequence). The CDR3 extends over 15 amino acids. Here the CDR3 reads CASSQDLTANTEAFF. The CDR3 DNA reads TGTGCCAGCAGCCAAGACTTGACAGCCAACACTGAAGCTTTCTTT.

The CDR3 protein is CSARGGTGYSPLHF. The CDR3 nucleotides are TGCAGTGCTAGAGGGGGGACGGGATACTCACCCCTCCACTTT. The V gene is TRBV20-1, the J gene TRBJ1-6; perhaps TRBD1 as D (5 bases). Trimming pared 1 base from V and 10 bases from J, leaving 14 bases between. The CDR3 totals 14 residues. Per germline, CDR1 DFQATT and CDR2 SNEGSKA (reference sequence).

CDR3 DNA: TGCAGTGCTAGACTACTAGCGGGAGAGGGCAATGAGCAGTTCTTC. Translated: CSARLLAGEGNEQFF. This chain uses TRBV20-1 with TRBJ2-1; TRBD2 matches 11 bases. V dropped 2 bases and J dropped 6; count of bases not matched to a gene: 6. The CDR3 has 15 residues. CDR1 is DFQATT, CDR2 SNEGSKA, per germline (reference sequence).

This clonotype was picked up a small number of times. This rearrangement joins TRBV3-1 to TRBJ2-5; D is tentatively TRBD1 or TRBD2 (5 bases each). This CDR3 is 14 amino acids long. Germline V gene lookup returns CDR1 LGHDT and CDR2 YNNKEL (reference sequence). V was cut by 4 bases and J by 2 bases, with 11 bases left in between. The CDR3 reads CASSPRWGQETQYF. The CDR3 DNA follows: TGTGCCAGCAGCCCCCGGTGGGGGCAAGAGACCCAGTACTTC.

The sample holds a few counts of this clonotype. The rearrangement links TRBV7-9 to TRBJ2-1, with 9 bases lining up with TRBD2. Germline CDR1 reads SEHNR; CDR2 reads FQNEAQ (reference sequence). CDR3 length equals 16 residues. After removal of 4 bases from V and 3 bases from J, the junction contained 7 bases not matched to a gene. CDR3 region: CASSSRSGGNYNEQFF. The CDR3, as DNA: TGTGCCAGCAGCTCTCGTAGCGGGGGAAACTACAATGAGCAGTTCTTC. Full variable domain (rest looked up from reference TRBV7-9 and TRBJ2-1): DTGVSQNPRHKITKRGQNVTFRCDPISEHNRLYWYRQTLGQGPEFLTYFQNEAQLEKSRLLSDRFSAERPKGSFSTLEIQRTEQGDSAMYLCASSSRSGGNYNEQFFGPGTRLTVL.

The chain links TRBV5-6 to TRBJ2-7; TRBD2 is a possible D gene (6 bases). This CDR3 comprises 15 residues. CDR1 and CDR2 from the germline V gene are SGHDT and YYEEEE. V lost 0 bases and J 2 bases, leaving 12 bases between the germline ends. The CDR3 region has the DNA TGTGCCAGCAGCTTGGCTCGGGGGTTCCCCTACGAGCAGTACTTC. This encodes CASSLARGFPYEQYF.

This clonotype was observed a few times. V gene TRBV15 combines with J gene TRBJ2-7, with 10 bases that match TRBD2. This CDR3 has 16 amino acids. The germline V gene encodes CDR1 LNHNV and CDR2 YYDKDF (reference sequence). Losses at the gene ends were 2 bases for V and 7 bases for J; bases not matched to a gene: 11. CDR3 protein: CATSRSSGTSDLEQYF. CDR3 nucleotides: TGTGCCACCAGCAGATCCTCCGGGACTAGCGATTTGGAGCAGTACTTC.

The CDR3 sequence is CSARSLAGAQETQYF. The CDR3 DNA reads as TGCAGTGCTAGGTCACTAGCGGGAGCCCAAGAGACCCAGTACTTC. The chain links TRBV20-1 to TRBJ2-5; TRBD2 matches 11 bases. Germline trimming cut 3 bases from V and 1 base from J; bases unmatched to any gene: 4. This CDR3 is built from 15 residues. Germline values: CDR1 DFQATT, CDR2 SNEGSKA (reference sequence).

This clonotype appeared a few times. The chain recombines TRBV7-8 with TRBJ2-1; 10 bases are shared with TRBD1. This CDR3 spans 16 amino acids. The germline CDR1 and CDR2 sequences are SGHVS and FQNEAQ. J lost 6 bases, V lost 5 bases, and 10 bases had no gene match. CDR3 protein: CASSQTDRGSPNEQFF. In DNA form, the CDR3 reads TGTGCCAGCAGCCAAACGGACAGGGGGTCACCCAATGAGCAGTTCTTC. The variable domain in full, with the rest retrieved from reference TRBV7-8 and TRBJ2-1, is GAGVSQSPRYKVAKRGQDVALRCDPISGHVSLFWYQQALGQGPEFLTYFQNEAQLDKSGLPSDRFFAERPEGSVSTLKIQRTQQEDSAVYLCASSQTDRGSPNEQFFGPGTRLTVL.